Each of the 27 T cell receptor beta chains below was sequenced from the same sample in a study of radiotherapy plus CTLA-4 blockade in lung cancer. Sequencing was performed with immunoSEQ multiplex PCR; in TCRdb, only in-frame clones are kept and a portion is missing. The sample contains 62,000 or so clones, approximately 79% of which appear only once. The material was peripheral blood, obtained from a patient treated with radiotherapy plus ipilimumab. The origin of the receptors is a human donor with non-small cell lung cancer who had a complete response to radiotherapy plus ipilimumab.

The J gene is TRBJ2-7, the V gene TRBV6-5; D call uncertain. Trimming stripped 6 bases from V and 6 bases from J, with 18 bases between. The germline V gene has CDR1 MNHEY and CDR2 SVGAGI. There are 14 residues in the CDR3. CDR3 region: CASSRTERRGEQYV. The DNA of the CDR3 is TGTGCCAGCAGCCGCACAGAAAGGCGTGGCGAGCAGTACGTC.

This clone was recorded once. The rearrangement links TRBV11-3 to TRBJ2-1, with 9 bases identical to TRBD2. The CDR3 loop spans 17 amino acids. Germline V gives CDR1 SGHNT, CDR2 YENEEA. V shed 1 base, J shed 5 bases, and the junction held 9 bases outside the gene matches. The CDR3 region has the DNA TGTGCCAGCAGCTTAGGAATGGCGGGAGGGCAACACAATGAGCAGTTCTTC. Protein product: CASSLGMAGGQHNEQFF.

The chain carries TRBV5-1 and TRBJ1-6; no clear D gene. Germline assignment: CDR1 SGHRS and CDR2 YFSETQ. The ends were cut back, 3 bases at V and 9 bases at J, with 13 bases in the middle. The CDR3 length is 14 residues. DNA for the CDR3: TGCGCCAGCAGCTCAGGCGTGGATAGTTCACCCCTCCACTTT. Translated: CASSSGVDSSPLHF.

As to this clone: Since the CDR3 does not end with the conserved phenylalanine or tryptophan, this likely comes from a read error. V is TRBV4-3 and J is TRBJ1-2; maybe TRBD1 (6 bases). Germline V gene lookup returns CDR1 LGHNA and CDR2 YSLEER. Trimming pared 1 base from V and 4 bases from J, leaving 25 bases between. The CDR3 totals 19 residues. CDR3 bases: TGCGCCAGCAGCCAAGTACTAGGCAGCGGGGACAAACACCTCTATGGCTACACCCTC. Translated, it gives CASSQVLGSGDKHLYGYTL.

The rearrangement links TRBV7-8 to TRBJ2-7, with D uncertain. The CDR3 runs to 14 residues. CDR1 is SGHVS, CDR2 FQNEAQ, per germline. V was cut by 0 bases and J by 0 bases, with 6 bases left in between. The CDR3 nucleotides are TGTGCCAGCAGCTTAGCTGCAGGCTCCTACGAGCAGTACGTC. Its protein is CASSLAAGSYEQYV.

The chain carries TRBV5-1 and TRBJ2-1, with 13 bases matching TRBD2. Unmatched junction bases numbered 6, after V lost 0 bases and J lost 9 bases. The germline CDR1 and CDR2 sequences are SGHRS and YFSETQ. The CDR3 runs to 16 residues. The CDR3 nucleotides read TGCGCCAGCAGCTTGGGAAGGACTAGCGGGAGAGGTGAGCAGTTCTTC. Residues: CASSLGRTSGRGEQFF.

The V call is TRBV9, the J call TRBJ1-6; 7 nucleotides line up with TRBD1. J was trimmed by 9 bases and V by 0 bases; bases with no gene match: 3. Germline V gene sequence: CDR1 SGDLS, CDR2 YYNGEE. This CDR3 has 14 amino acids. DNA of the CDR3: TGTGCCAGCAGCGTAGGACAGGGAGGTTCACCCCTCCACTTT. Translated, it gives CASSVGQGGSPLHF.

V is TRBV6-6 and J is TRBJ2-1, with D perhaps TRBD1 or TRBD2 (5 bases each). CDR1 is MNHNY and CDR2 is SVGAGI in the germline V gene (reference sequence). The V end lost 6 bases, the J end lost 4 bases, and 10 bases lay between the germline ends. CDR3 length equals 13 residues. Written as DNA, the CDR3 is TGTGCCAGCAGCTACAGGACTTACAATGAGCAGTTCTTC. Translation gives CASSYRTYNEQFF.

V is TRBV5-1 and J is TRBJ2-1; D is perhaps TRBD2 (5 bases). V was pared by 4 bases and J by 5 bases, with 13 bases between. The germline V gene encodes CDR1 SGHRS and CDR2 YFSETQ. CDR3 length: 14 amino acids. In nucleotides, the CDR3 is TGCGCCAGCAGCACTAGGGAGCCGAACAATGAGCAGTTCTTC. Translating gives CASSTREPNNEQFF.

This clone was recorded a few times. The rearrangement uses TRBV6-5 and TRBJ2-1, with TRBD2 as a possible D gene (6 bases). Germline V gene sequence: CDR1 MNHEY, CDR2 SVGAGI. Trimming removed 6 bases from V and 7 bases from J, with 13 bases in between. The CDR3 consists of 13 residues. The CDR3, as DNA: TGTGCCAGCAGCTCGGGACTCCGGAATGAGCAGTTCTTC. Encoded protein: CASSSGLRNEQFF.

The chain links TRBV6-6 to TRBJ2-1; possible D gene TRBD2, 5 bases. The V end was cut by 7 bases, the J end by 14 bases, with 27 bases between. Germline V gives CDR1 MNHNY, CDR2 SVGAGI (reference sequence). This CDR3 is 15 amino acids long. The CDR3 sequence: CASTLDSSSRDGEFF. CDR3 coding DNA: TGTGCCAGCACCCTCGACTCGTCTAGCCGCGACGGGGAGTTCTTC.

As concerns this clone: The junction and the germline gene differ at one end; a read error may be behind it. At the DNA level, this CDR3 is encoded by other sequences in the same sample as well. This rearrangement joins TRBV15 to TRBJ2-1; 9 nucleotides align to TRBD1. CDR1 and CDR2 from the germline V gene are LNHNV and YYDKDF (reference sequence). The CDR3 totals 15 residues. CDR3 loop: CATSSETGGYNEQFF. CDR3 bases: TGCGCCACCAGCAGCGAGACAGGGGGGTACAATGAGCAGTTCTTC.

DNA for the CDR3: TGTGCCAGTAGTGGGACAGTCAATCAGCCCCAGCATTTT. This gives the protein CASSGTVNQPQHF. The chain recombines TRBV19 with TRBJ1-5, with TRBD1 matching over 7 bases. The CDR3 sequence is 13 residues long. V lost 5 bases and J lost 3; bases outside the gene matches: 1. Germline assignment: CDR1 LNHDA and CDR2 SQIVND (reference sequence).

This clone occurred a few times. Here the CDR3 reads CASVSGRIDSYEQYF. Written as DNA, the CDR3 is TGTGCCAGCGTCTCGGGACGGATAGACTCCTACGAGCAGTACTTC. The chain recombines TRBV6-1 with TRBJ2-7, with D perhaps given as TRBD1 or TRBD2 (5 bases each). There are 15 residues in the CDR3. The germline V gene has CDR1 MNHNS and CDR2 SASEGT. The ends were cut back, 8 bases at V and 0 bases at J, with 17 bases in the middle.

The CDR3 here is CASSQVGLAGTDTQYF. The CDR3 region has the DNA TGTGCCAGCAGCCAAGTTGGACTAGCGGGGACAGATACGCAGTATTTT. This chain connects TRBV4-2 to TRBJ2-3; 12 bases fit TRBD2. Germline-derived CDR1 and CDR2 are LGHNA and YNFKEQ. With V trimmed by 1 base and J by 3 bases, 2 bases remained unmatched. The CDR3 spans 16 residues.

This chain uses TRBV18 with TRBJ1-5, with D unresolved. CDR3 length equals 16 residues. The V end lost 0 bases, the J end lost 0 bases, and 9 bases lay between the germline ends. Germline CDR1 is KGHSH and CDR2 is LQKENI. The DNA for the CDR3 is TGTGCCAGCTCACCACCGGCGGGTACTAGCAATCAGCCCCAGCATTTT. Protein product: CASSPPAGTSNQPQHF.

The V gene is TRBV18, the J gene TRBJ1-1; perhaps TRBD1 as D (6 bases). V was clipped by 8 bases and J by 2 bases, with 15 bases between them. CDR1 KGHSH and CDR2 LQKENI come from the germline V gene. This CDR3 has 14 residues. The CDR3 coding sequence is TGTGCCAGCCGACAACGGACAGAAAACACTGAAGCTTTCTTT. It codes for CASRQRTENTEAFF.

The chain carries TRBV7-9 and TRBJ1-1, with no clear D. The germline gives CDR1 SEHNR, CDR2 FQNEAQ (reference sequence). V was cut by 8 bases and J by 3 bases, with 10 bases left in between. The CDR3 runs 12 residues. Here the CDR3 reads CASGLTDTEAFF. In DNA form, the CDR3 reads TGTGCCAGCGGGCTAACCGACACTGAAGCTTTCTTT.

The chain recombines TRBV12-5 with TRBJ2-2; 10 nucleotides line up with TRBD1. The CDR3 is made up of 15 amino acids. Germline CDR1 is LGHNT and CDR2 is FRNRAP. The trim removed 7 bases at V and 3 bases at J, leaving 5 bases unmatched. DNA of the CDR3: TGTGCTAGTGCCCCGGGACAGGGGTACACCGGGGAGCTGTTTTTT. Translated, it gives CASAPGQGYTGELFF.

The CDR3 spells CASSGSQMTDTQYF. The CDR3 bases are TGCGCCAGCAGTGGGTCCCAGATGACAGATACGCAGTATTTT. J is TRBJ2-3 and V is TRBV10-1; D call uncertain. The CDR3 has 14 residues. CDR1 is WNHNN, CDR2 SYGVQD, per germline (reference sequence). The V and J ends lost 4 bases and 3 bases respectively, with 11 bases between them.

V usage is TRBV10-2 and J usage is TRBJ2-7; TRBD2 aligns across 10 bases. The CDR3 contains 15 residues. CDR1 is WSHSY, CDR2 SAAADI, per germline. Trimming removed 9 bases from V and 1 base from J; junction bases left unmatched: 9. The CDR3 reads CASNPGLANSYEQYV. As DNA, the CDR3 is TGCGCCAGTAACCCGGGACTAGCGAATTCCTACGAGCAGTACGTC.

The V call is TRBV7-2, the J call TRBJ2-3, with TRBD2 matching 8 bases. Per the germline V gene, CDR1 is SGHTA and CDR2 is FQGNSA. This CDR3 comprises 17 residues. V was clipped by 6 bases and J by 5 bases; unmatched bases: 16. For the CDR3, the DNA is TGTGCCAGCAGTACCCGATTACCGGGGGGGCGGTTAGATACGCAGTATTTT. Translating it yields CASSTRLPGGRLDTQYF.

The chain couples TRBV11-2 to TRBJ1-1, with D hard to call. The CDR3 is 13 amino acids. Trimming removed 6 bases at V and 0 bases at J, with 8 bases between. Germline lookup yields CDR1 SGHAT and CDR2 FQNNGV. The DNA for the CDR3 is TGTGCCAGCAGGCGGGGTATGAACACTGAAGCTTTCTTT. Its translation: CASRRGMNTEAFF.

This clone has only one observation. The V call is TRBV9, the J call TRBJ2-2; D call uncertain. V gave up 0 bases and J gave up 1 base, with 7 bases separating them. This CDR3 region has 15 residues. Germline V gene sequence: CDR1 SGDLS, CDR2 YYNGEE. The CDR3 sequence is CASSVDPGNTGELFF. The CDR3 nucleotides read TGTGCCAGCAGCGTAGATCCGGGGAACACCGGGGAGCTGTTTTTT.

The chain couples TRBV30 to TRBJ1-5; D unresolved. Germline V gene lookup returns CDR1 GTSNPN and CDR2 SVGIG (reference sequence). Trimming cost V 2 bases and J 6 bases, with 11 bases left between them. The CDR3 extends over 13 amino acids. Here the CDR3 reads CAWSLEGSQPQHF. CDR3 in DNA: TGTGCCTGGAGTCTCGAGGGTAGTCAGCCCCAGCATTTT.

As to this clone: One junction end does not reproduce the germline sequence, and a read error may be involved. CDR3 sequence: CTSSESGRVSNTGELFF. DNA of the CDR3: TGTACCAGCAGCGAAAGCGGGAGGGTGTCGAACACCGGGGAGCTGTTTTTT. This sequence joins TRBV13 and TRBJ2-2; TRBD2 matches at 10 bases. The CDR3 totals 17 residues. Per germline, CDR1 PRHDT and CDR2 FYEKMQ (reference sequence).

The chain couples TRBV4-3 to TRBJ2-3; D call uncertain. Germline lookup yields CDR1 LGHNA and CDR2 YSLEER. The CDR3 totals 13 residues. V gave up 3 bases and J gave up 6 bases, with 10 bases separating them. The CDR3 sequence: CASSHTSDDTQYF. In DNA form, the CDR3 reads TGCGCCAGCAGCCATACAAGCGACGATACGCAGTATTTT.